This T cell receptor beta chain came from a study of OX40 agonist ivuxolimab in advanced cancers. The wider study: Age averaged around 54 years (range about 23 to 85), and roughly 80% were male. Points from the study as a whole: Clonal expansion among partial responders at 0.1-3.0 mg/kg ranked near the lowest.

Deletions cut 2 bases from V and 5 bases from J, with 7 bases between. Germline V lookup: CDR1 SGHRS, CDR2 YFSETQ. The CDR3 has 12 amino acids. As for this clone: The antigen is unknown.

TCRdb's table, derived via immunoSEQ multiplex PCR, lists solely in-frame clones and lacks some. The table includes 30,000 to 45,000 clones, approximately 78% detected once. The sequencing used CD4+ or CD8+ T cells sorted from blood, collected in a trial of the OX40 agonist ivuxolimab. The source of this sequence is an adult with an advanced solid tumor such as melanoma, head and neck, liver or kidney cancer. The rearrangement uses TRBV5-1 and TRBJ2-5; D gene uncertain. The CDR3 nucleotides read TGCGCCAGCAGCTTCCGCCGGGAGACCCAGTACTTC. It specifies CASSFRRETQYF.